The clone carrying this TCR beta chain was counted ten times or more. The antigen is not known. This sample is part of a study of Graves' ophthalmopathy and Graves' hyperthyroidism. Whole-study context: Upon initial diagnosis and before any treatment, peripheral blood was collected.

Whole-study findings and limits: With a specificity of around 76% and a sensitivity of about 70%, the model predicted ophthalmopathy progression.

As the starting material, 8 to 10 ml of fresh peripheral blood yielded the PBMCs. Investigators amplified TCR beta CDR3 regions from RNA transcripts. HTBI primers primed a first-round RT-PCR, and a second-round multiplex PCR followed. One entry per CDR3 protein results from TCRdb running MiXCR on the multiplex PCR reads. The sample contains under 350,000 distinct CDR3 sequences, 17% of which appear only once. Germline CDR1 reads MNHEY; CDR2 reads SVGEGT. The CDR3 runs 11 residues. With 3 bases removed from V and 6 bases from J, the gap between germline ends came to 0 bases. Sequencing was performed on peripheral blood. The clonotype was recovered from an adult man with Graves' ophthalmopathy. The chain is built from TRBV6-2 or TRBV6-3 and TRBJ1-6, with D unresolved. Here the CDR3 DNA reads TGTGCCAGCAGTTATAATTCACCCCTCCACTTT. Amino acids: CASSYNSPLHF.